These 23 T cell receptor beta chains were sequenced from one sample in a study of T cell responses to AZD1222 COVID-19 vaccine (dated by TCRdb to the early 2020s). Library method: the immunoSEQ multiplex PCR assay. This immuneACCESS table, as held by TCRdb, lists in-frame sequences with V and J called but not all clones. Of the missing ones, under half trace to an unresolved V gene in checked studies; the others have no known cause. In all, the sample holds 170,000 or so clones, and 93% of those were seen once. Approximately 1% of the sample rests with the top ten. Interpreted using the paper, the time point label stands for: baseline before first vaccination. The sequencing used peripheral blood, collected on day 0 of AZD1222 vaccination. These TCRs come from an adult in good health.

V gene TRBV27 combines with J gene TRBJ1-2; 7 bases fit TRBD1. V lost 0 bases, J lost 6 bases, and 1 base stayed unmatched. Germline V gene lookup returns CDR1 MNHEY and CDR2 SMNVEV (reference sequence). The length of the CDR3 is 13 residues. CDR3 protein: CASSLSDRHGYTF. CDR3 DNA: TGTGCCAGCAGTTTATCGGACAGGCATGGCTACACCTTC.

The CDR3 reads CASSLARGYGYTF. CDR3 bases: TGTGCCAGCAGCTTAGCCCGGGGGTATGGCTACACCTTC. This chain joins TRBV7-2 and TRBJ1-2; D is possibly TRBD1 (5 bases). CDR1 is SGHTA and CDR2 is FQGNSA in the germline V gene. The germline V and J ends were trimmed by 0 bases and 5 bases, with 7 bases remaining between them. The CDR3 totals 13 residues.

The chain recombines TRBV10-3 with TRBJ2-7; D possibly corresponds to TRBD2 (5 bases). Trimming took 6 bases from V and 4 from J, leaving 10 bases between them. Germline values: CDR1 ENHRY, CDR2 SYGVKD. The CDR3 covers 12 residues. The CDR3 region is CAIRSSSYEQYF. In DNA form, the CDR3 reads TGTGCCATCAGGTCTAGCTCATACGAGCAGTACTTC.

The CDR3 reads CASSPGQAQSNEKLFF. The CDR3 DNA is TGTGCCAGCAGCCCCGGACAGGCCCAGAGTAATGAAAAACTGTTTTTT. The V gene is TRBV9, the J gene TRBJ1-4, with TRBD1 matching over 7 bases. CDR3 length equals 16 residues. Trimming at V came to 4 bases and at J to 4 bases, leaving 10 bases not matched to a gene. Germline loops: CDR1 SGDLS, CDR2 YYNGEE.

CDR3 DNA: TGTGCCAGCAGTTCTCTGGAGGGACAGACAGATACGCAGTATTTT. Protein sequence: CASSSLEGQTDTQYF. V usage is TRBV27 and J usage is TRBJ2-3; D is possibly TRBD1 (7 bases). The germline V gene has CDR1 MNHEY and CDR2 SMNVEV (reference sequence). The CDR3 covers 15 residues. With 4 bases removed from V and 3 bases from J, the gap between germline ends came to 14 bases.

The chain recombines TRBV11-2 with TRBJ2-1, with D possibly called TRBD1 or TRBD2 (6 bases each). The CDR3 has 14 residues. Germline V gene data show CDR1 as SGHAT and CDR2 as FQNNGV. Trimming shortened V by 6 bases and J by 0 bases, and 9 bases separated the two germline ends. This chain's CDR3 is CASRGGLSYNEQFF. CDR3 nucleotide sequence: TGTGCCAGCAGAGGGGGACTCTCCTACAATGAGCAGTTCTTC.

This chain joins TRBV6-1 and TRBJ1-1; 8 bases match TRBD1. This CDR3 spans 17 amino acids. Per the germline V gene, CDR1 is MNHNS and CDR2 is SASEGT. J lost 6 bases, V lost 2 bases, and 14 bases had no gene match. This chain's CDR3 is CASSELPGGLRSAEAFF. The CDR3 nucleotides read TGTGCCAGCAGTGAACTACCAGGGGGCCTCAGGAGCGCTGAAGCTTTCTTT.

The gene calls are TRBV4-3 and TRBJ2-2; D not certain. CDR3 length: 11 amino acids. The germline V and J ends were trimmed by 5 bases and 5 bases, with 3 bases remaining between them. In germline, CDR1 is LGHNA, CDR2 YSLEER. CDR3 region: CASSVTGELFF. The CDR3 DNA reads TGCGCCAGCAGCGTGACCGGGGAGCTGTTTTTT.

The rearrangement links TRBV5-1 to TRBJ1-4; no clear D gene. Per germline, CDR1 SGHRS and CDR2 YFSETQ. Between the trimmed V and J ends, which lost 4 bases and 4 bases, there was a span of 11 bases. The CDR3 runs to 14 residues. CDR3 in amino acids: CASSISRGNEKLFF. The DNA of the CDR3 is TGCGCCAGCAGCATAAGTCGGGGTAATGAAAAACTGTTTTTT.

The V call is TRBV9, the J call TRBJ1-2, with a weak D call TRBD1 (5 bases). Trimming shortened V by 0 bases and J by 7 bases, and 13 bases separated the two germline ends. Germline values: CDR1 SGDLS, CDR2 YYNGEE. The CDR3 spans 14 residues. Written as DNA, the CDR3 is TGTGCCAGCAGCGTAGCTCGGGGCGCGGGTGGCTACACCTTC. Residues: CASSVARGAGGYTF.

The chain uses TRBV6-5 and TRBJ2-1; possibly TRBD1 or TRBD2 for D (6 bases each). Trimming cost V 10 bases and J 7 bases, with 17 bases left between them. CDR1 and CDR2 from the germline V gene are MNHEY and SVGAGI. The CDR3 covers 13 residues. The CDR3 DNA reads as TGTGCCACCCACCGTGGGGGGCCGAATGAGCAGTTCTTC. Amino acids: CATHRGGPNEQFF.

The CDR3 region is CASSQDQKNIQYF. The CDR3 coding sequence is TGTGCCAGCAGCCAAGATCAGAAAAACATTCAGTACTTC. The rearrangement links TRBV3-1 (or the pseudogene TRBV3-2) to TRBJ2-4, with D unclear. The germline V gene encodes CDR1 LGHDT and CDR2 YNNKEL (reference sequence). The V gene lost 0 bases and the J gene lost 4 bases, with 4 bases spanning the gap. The CDR3 covers 13 residues.

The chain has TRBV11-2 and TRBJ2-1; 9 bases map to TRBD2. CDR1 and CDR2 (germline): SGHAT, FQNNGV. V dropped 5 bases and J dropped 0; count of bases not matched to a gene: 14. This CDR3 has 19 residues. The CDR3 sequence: CASSQTFEAGGLSYNEQFF. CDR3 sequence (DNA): TGTGCCAGCAGCCAAACCTTTGAAGCGGGGGGACTCTCCTACAATGAGCAGTTCTTC.

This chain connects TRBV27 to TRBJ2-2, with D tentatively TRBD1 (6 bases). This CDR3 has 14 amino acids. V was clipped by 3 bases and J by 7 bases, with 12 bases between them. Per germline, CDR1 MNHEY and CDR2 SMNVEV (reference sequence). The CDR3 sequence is CASSFWQGSGELFF. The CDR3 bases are TGTGCCAGCAGTTTTTGGCAGGGGAGCGGGGAGCTGTTTTTT.

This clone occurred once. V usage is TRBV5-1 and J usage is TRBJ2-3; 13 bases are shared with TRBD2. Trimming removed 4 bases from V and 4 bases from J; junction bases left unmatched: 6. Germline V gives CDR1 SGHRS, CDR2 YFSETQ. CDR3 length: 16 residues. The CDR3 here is CASSQLAGGLADTQYF. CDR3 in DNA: TGCGCCAGCAGCCAACTAGCGGGGGGGCTCGCAGATACGCAGTATTTT.

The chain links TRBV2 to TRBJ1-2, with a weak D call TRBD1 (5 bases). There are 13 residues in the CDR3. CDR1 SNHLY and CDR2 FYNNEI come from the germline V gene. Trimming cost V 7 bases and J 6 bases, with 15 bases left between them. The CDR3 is CASNRGPVDGYTF. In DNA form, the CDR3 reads TGTGCCAGCAACCGGGGCCCGGTCGATGGCTACACCTTC. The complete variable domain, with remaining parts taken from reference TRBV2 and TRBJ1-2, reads EPEVTQTPSHQVTQMGQEVILRCVPISNHLYFYWYRQILGQKVEFLVSFYNNEISEKSEIFDDQFSVERPDGSNFTLKIRSTKLEDSAMYFCASNRGPVDGYTFGSGTRLTVV.

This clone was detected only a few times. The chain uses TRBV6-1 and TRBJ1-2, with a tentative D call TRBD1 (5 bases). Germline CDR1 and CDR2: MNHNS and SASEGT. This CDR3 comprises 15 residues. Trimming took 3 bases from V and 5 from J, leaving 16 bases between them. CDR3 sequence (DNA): TGTGCCAGCAGTGAGTCGCAGACAGCCCCTTATGGCTACACCTTC. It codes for CASSESQTAPYGYTF.

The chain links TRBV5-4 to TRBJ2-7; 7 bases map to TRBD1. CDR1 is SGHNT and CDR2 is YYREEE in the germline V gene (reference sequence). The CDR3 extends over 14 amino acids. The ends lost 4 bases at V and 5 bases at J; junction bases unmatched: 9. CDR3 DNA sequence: TGTGCCAGCAGCACAAGACAGGGCTCGGACGAGCAGTACTTC. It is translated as CASSTRQGSDEQYF.

This CDR3 is CASSNIAGGNYNEQFF. The DNA for the CDR3 is TGTGCCAGCAGCAATATAGCGGGGGGTAACTACAATGAGCAGTTCTTC. This chain links TRBV27 with TRBJ2-1, with 10 bases lining up with TRBD2. Losses at the gene ends were 6 bases for V and 3 bases for J; bases not matched to a gene: 8. CDR1 MNHEY and CDR2 SMNVEV come from the germline V gene (reference sequence). The CDR3 is 16 residues long.

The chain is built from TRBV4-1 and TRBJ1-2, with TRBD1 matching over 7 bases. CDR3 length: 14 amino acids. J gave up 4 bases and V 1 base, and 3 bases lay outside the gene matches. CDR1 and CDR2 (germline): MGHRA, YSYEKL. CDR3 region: CASSQGTGVYGYTF. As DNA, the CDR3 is TGCGCCAGCAGCCAAGGCACAGGGGTCTATGGCTACACCTTC.

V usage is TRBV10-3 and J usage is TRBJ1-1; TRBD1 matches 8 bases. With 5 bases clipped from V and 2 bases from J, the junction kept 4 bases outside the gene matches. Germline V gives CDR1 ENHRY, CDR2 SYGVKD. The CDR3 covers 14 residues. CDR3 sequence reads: CAISLQGGNTEAFF. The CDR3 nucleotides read TGTGCCATCAGTCTACAGGGGGGTAACACTGAAGCTTTCTTT.

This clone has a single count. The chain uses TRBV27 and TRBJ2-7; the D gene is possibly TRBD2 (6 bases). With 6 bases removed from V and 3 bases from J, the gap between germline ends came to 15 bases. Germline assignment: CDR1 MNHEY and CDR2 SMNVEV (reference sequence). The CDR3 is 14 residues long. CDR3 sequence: CASSTHLGGYEQYF. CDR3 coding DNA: TGTGCCAGCAGCACCCACCTGGGGGGCTACGAGCAGTACTTC.

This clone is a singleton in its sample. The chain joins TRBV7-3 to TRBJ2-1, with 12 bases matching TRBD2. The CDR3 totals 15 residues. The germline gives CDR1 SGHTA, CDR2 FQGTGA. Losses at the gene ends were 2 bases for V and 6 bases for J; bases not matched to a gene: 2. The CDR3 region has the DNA TGTGCCAGCAGCTTAGAGGGACTAGCGGGCAATGAGCAGTTCTTC. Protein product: CASSLEGLAGNEQFF.